This TCR beta chain derives from a study of blood T cell repertoires in COVID-19. In the authors' methods: Reference gene primer amplification yielded estimated nucleated cell counts. Here immunoSEQ multiplex PCR was the method, and the copy in TCRdb shows in-frame clones only, minus some. Clone size and the V and J calls come from that table; the DNA yielded D and trimming. The sample consists of more than 150,000 clones, approximately 91% of them appearing once. V dropped 5 bases and J dropped 3; count of bases not matched to a gene: 4. This CDR3 region has 14 residues. Germline assignment: CDR1 KGHSH and CDR2 LQKENI.

This rearrangement joins TRBV18 to TRBJ1-5; the match to TRBD1 covers 7 bases. Sample: peripheral blood. This clonotype was obtained from a man aged 45-65 years with acute or convalescent COVID-19. The CDR3 sequence: CASSGGQANQPQHF. CDR3 DNA: TGTGCCAGCTCAGGAGGACAGGCCAATCAGCCCCAGCATTTT. The whole variable domain, filled in from reference TRBV18 and TRBJ1-5, reads NAGVMQNPRHLVRRRGQEARLRCSPMKGHSHVYWYRQLPEEGLKFMVYLQKENIIDESGMPKERFSAEFPKEGPSILRIQQVVRGDSAAYFCASSGGQANQPQHFGDGTRLSIL.